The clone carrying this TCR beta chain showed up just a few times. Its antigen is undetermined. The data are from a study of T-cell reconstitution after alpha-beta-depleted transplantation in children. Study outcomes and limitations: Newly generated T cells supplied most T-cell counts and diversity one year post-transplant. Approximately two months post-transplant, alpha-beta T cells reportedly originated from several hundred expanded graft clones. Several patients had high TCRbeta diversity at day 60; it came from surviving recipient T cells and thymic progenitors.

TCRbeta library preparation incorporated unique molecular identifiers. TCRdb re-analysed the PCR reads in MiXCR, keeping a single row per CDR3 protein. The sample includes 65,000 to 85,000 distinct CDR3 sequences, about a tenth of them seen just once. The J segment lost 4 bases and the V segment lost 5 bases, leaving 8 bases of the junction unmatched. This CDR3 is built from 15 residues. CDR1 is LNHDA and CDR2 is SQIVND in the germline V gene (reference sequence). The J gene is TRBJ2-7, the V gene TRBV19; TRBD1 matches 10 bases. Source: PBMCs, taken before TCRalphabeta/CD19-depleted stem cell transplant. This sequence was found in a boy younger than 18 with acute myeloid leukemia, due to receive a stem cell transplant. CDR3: CASSDVGQGSYEQYF. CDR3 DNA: TGTGCCAGTAGTGATGTGGGACAGGGGTCGTACGAGCAGTACTTC.